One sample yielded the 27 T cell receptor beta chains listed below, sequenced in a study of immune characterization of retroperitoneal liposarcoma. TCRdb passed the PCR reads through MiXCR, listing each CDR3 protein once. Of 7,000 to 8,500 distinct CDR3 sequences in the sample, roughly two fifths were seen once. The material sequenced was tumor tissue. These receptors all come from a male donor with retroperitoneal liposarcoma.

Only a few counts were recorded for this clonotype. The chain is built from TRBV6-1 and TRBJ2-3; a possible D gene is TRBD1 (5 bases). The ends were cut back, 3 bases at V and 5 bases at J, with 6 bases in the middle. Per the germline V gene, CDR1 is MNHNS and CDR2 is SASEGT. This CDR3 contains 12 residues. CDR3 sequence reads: CASSEQGDTQYF. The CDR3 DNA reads TGTGCCAGCAGTGAGCAGGGAGATACGCAGTATTTT.

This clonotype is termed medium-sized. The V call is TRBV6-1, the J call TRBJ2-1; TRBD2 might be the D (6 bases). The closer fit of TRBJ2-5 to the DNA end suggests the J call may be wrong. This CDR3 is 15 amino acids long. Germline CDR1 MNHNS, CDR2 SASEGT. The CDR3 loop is CAILRNPGVVETQYF. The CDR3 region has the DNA TGTGCGATCCTCCGGAACCCGGGGGTGGTGGAGACCCAGTACTTC.

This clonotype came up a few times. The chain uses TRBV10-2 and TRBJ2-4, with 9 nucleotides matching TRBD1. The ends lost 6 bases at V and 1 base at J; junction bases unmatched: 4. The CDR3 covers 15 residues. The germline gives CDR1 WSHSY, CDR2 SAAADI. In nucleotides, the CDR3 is TGCGCCAGCAGACAGGGGGCCGGGGCCAAAAACATTCAGTACTTC. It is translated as CASRQGAGAKNIQYF.

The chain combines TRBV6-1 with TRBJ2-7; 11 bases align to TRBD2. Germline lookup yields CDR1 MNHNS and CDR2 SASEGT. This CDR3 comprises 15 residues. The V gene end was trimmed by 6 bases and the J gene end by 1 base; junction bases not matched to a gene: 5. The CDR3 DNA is TGTGCCAGCAGAAGACTAGCGGGGTTTTCCTACGAGCAGTACTTC. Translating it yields CASRRLAGFSYEQYF.

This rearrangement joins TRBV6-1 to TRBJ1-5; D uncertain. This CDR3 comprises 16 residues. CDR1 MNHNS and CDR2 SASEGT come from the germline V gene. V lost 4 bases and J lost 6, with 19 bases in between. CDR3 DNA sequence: TGTGCCAGCAGTGGACTAGGCATAAGGTTAAGTCAGCCCCAGCATTTT. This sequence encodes CASSGLGIRLSQPQHF.

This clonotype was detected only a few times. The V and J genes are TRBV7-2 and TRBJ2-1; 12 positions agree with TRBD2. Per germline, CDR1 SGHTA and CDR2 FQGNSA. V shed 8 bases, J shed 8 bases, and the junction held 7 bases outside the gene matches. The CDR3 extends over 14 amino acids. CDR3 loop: CASRPTSGSDEQFF. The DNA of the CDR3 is TGTGCCAGCCGCCCGACTAGCGGGAGTGATGAGCAGTTCTTC.

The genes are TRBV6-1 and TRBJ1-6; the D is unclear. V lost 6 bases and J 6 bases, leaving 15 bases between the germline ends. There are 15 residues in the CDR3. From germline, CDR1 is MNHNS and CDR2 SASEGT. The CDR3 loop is CASRGIDPLNSPLHF. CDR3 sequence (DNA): TGTGCCAGCAGAGGAATTGACCCCCTTAATTCACCCCTCCACTTT.

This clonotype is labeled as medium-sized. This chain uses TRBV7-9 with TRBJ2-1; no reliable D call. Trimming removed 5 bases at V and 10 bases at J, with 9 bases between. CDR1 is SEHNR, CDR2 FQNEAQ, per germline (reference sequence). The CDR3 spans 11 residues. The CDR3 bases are TGTGCCAGCAGCCCCCTCTACGAGCAGTTCTTC. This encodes CASSPLYEQFF.

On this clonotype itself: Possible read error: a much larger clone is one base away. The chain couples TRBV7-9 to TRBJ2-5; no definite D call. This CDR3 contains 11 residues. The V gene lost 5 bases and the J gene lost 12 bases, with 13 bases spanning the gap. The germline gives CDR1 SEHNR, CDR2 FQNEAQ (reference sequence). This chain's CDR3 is CASSPLYEKYF. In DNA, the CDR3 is TGTGCCAGCAGCCCCCTCTACGAGAAGTACTTC.

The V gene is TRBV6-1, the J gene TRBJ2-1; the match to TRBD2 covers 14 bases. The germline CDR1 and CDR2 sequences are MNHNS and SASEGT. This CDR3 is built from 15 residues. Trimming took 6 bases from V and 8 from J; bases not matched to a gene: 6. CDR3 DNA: TGTGCCAGCAGCCGACTAGCGGGGGGGCCTGATGAGCAGTTCTTC. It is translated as CASSRLAGGPDEQFF.

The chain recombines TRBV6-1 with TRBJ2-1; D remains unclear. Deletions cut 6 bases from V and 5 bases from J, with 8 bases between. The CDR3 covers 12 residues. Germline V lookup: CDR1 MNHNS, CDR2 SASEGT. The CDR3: CASRDRDNEQFF. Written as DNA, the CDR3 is TGTGCCAGCAGGGATCGGGACAATGAGCAGTTCTTC.

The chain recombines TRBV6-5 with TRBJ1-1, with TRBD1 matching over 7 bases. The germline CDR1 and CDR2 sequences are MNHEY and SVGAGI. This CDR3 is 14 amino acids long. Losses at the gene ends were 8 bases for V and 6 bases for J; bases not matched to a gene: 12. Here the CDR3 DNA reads TGTGCCAGCTCAGAGAACAGGGGTTTCGCTGAAGCTTTCTTT. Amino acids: CASSENRGFAEAFF.

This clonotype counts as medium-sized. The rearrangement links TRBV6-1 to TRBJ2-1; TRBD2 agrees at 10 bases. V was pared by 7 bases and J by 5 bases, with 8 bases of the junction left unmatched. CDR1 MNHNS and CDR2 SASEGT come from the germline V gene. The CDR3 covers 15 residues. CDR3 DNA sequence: TGTGCCAGCACAAGCTCGCTAGCGGGAGACAATGAGCAGTTCTTC. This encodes CASTSSLAGDNEQFF.

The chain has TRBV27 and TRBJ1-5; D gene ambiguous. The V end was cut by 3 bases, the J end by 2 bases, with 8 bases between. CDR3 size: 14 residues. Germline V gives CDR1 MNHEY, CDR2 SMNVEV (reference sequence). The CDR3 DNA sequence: TGTGCCAGCAGTTTCGTGGGTGGCAATCAGCCCCAGCATTTT. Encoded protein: CASSFVGGNQPQHF.

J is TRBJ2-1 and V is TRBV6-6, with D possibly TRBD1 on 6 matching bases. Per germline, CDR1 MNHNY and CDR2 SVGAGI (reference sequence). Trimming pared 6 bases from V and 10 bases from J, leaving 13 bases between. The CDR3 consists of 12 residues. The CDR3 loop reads CASRQGSYEQFF. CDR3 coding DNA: TGTGCCAGCAGACAGGGCTCCTACGAGCAGTTCTTC.

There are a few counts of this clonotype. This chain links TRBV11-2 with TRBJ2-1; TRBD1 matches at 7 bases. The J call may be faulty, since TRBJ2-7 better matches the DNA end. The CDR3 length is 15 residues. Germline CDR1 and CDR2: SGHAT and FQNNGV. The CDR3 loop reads CASSFSTGSSYEQYF. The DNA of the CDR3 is TGTGCCAGCAGCTTTTCGACAGGGAGCTCCTACGAGCAGTACTTC.

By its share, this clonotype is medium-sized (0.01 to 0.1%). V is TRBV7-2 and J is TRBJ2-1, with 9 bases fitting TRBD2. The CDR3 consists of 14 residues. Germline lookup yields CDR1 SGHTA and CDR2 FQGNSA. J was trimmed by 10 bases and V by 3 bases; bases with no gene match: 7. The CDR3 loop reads CASSFSGSTYEQFF. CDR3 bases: TGTGCCAGCAGCTTTAGCGGGAGCACCTACGAGCAGTTCTTC.

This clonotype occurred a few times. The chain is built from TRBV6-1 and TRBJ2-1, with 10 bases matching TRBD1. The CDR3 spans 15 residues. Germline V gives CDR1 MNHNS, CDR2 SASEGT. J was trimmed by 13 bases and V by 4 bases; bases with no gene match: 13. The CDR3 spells CASSAWTGGAETQFF. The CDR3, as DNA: TGTGCCAGCAGTGCCTGGACAGGGGGTGCGGAGACCCAGTTCTTC.

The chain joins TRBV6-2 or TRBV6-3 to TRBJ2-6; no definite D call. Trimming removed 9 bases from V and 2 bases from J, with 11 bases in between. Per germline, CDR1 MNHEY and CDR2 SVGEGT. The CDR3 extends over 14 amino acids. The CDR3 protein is CAREPCPGANVLTF. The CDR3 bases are TGTGCCAGAGAACCGTGTCCTGGGGCCAACGTCCTGACTTTC.

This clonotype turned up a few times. This CDR3 reads CASKETGTYEQFF. The CDR3 region has the DNA TGTGCCAGCAAGGAGACAGGGACGTACGAGCAGTTCTTC. V gene TRBV6-8 combines with J gene TRBJ2-1; 7 bases line up with TRBD1. V shed 7 bases, J shed 10 bases, and the junction held 10 bases outside the gene matches. This CDR3 has 13 residues. Germline values: CDR1 MNHGY, CDR2 SAAAGT.

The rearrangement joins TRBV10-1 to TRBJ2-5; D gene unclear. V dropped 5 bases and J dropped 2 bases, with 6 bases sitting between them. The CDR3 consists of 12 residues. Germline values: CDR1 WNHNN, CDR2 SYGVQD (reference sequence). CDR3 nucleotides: TGCGCCAGCAGTAACCAACAAGAGACCCAGTACTTC. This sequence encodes CASSNQQETQYF.

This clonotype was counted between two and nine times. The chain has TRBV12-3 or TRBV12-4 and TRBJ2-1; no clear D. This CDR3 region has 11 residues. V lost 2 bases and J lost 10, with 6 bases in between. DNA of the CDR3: TGTGCCAGCAGTTTAAGCACCGAGCAGTTCTTC. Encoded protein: CASSLSTEQFF.

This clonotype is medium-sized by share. Here the CDR3 reads CASSLRQTDTQYF. CDR3 nucleotides: TGTGCCAGCAGCCTCAGACAAACAGATACGCAGTATTTT. The gene calls are TRBV7-2 and TRBJ2-3, with D unresolved. This CDR3 comprises 13 residues. Germline values: CDR1 SGHTA, CDR2 FQGNSA. The V end was cut by 5 bases, the J end by 3 bases, with 9 bases between.

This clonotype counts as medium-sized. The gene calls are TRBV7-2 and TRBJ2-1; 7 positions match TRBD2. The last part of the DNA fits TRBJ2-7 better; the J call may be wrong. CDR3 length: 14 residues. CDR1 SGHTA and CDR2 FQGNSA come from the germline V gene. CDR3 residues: CASSLRGDYNEQYF. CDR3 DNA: TGTGCCAGCAGCTTACGCGGGGACTACAATGAGCAGTACTTC.

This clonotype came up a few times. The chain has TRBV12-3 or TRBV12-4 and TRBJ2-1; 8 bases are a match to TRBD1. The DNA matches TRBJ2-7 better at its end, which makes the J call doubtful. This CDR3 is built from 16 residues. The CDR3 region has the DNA TGTGCCAGCAGTCCCACCTCTTATCAGGGGGCCAGCGAGCAGTACTTC. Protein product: CASSPTSYQGASEQYF.

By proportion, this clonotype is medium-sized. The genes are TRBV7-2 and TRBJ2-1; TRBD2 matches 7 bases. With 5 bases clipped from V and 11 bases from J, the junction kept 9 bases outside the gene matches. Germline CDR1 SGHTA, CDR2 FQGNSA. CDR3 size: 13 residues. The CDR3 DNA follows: TGTGCCAGCAGCGAAGGAGGGGACTATCAGCAGTTCTTC. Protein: CASSEGGDYQQFF.

The CDR3 coding sequence is TGTGCCACCAGTGAACCGGGACTAGCGGGAGGGCAGACCTACAATGAGCAGTACTTC. It specifies CATSEPGLAGGQTYNEQYF. This chain connects TRBV24-1 to TRBJ2-1, with 16 bases identical to TRBD2. The J call could be wrong; TRBJ2-7 is a better fit for the DNA end. Germline CDR1 and CDR2: KGHDR and SFDVKD. The CDR3 runs 19 residues.